This is a list of T cell receptor beta chains from one sample in a study of cytomegalovirus exposure and HLA in healthy donors. The repertoire was sequenced with immunoSEQ multiplex PCR; TCRdb's copy has only in-frame clones and lacks some. This table has about 150,000 clones, about 88% appearing once. Sequences were obtained from PBMCs. The receptors stem from a man aged 18 to 30 in good health and CMV-seropositive. The CDR3 runs from the conserved cysteine through the conserved F or W. D genes are given only for firm matches. Clone size is stated in some rows and not others, as once, few, many or a class when expanded.

>15|NA|TRBD2|TRBV27|TRBJ2-1
TGTGCCAGCAGCCTAGCGGGGGGGCCGTCCAATGAGCAGTTCTTC
CASSLAGGPSNEQFF
>13|NA|TRBD2|TRBV29-1|TRBJ2-7
TGCAGCGTTGAGGCTAGCGGGAGATACGAGCAGTACTTC
CSVEASGRYEQYF
>15|once|TRBD1|TRBV27|TRBJ2-2
TGTGCCAGCGGTTCAACTCGACAGGGTTTCGGGGAGCTGTTTTTT
CASGSTRQGFGELFF
>14|NA|NA|TRBV11-2|TRBJ1-6
TGTGCCAGCAGCTTAACTGACGGGATTTCACCCCTCCACTTT
CASSLTDGISPLHF
>17|NA|TRBD1|TRBV19|TRBJ2-2
TGTGCCAGTAGTATCCTCCGGACAGGGTGGAACACCGGGGAGCTGTTTTTT
CASSILRTGWNTGELFF
>15|NA|TRBD1|TRBV19|TRBJ2-1
TGTGCCAGTAGTCCGGACAGGGGGGCCTACAATGAGCAGTTCTTC
CASSPDRGAYNEQFF
>16|NA|TRBD2|TRBV5-1|TRBJ2-5
TGCGCCAGCAGCGATTCGCGAGGGACTAGCGGGGAGACCCAGTACTTC
CASSDSRGTSGETQYF
>14|once|TRBD1|TRBV7-2|TRBJ2-7
TGTGCCAGCAGCTTTTCAGGACAGGCTTACGAGCAGTACTTC
CASSFSGQAYEQYF
>17|NA|TRBD1|TRBV4-2|TRBJ1-4
TGTGCCAGCAGCCCGACTGGCCCTACCGGGACAGGCGAAAAACTGTTTTTT
CASSPTGPTGTGEKLFF
>11|NA|NA|TRBV2|TRBJ2-1
TGTGCCCCCCAACGGGGCAATGAGCAGTTCTTC
CAPQRGNEQFF
>16|once|TRBD1|TRBV2|TRBJ1-3
TGTGCCAGCAGGCCCCACCTTAGGGACAGTGGAAACACCATATATTTT
CASRPHLRDSGNTIYF
>15|NA|NA|TRBV11-1|TRBJ2-5
TGTGCCAGCAGCTTAAGTATCTCGGTCCAAGAGACCCAGTACTTC
CASSLSISVQETQYF
>15|once|NA|TRBV27|TRBJ1-4
TGTGCCAGCAGCCTCACCGGGAATGGGGGGGAAAAACTGTTTTTT
CASSLTGNGGEKLFF
>11|NA|NA|TRBV7-9|TRBJ2-1
TGTGCCAGCAGCTTATCTCCGAACGGAGTCTTC
CASSLSPNGVF
>14|NA|NA|TRBV19|TRBJ1-4
TGTGCCAGTACCCCGGGGGTCGCGGGCAACAGACTGTTTTTT
CASTPGVAGNRLFF
>15|NA|NA|TRBV5-1|TRBJ1-4
TGCGCCAGCAGCCCAACCGGGGCAACTAATGAAAAACTGTTTTTT
CASSPTGATNEKLFF
>15|NA|NA|TRBV14|TRBJ2-3
TGTGCCAGCAGCCAAGGCGGGTTTAGCGGACGGACGCAGTATTTT
CASSQGGFSGRTQYF
>15|NA|TRBD1|TRBV18|TRBJ1-5
TGTGCCAGCTCACCGGGACAGGGTGGCAATCAGCCCCAGCATTTT
CASSPGQGGNQPQHF
>13|NA|NA|TRBV4-1|TRBJ1-2
TGCGCCAGCAGCCAGAACTTAGCGGGGGGCTACACCTTC
CASSQNLAGGYTF
>12|NA|TRBD1|TRBV19|TRBJ1-5
TGTGCCACGGGACAGCTAAATCAGCCCCAGCATTTT
CATGQLNQPQHF
>13|NA|NA|TRBV5-6|TRBJ2-1
TGTGCCAGCAGCCCGACGCGGCTAGTGGAGCAGTTCTTC
CASSPTRLVEQFF
>10|NA|NA|TRBV2|TRBJ2-3
TGTGCCAGCTCCCAGAATACGCAGTATTTT
CASSQNTQYF
>14|NA|TRBD1|TRBV29-1|TRBJ1-1
TGCAGCGTTGAACAGGGGGGACGAACCACTGAAGCTTTCTTT
CSVEQGGRTTEAFF
>12|NA|NA|TRBV29-1|TRBJ1-1
TGCAGCGCAAGCGAGGGAATCACTGAAGCTTTCTTT
CSASEGITEAFF
>14|NA|TRBD2|TRBV29-1|TRBJ2-1
TGCAGCGCGGGGACTAGCGGCCGAGGCGGTGAGCAGTTCTTC
CSAGTSGRGGEQFF
>17|once|NA|TRBV7-2|TRBJ1-2
TGTGCCAGCAGCGCACAGCCTCAGGGTATAGCTAACTATGGCTACACCTTC
CASSAQPQGIANYGYTF
>11|NA|NA|TRBV6-1|TRBJ2-7
TGTGCCAGCAGTGAGCGTACGATGAAGTACTTC
CASSERTMKYF
>15|once|TRBD1|TRBV6-5|TRBJ2-3
TGTGCCAGCAAAAGGGACAGGGCTAAGACAGATACGCAGTATTTT
CASKRDRAKTDTQYF
>12|NA|NA|TRBV9|TRBJ2-2
TGTGCCAGCAGTGGTCACTCCGGGGAGCTGTTTTTT
CASSGHSGELFF
>15|few|NA|TRBV6-5|TRBJ2-2
TGTGCCAGCAGTTACGACGACATGAACACCGGGGAGCTGTTTTTT
CASSYDDMNTGELFF
>15|NA|TRBD2|TRBV12-5|TRBJ2-7
TGTGCTAGTGGTATCGCTAGCGGGGGTGTCAACGAGCAGTACTTC
CASGIASGGVNEQYF
>12|once|TRBD1|TRBV27|TRBJ1-2
TGTGCCAGCAGGACAGGGGGGTATGGCTACACCTTC
CASRTGGYGYTF
>13|NA|NA|TRBV18|TRBJ2-7
TGTGCCAGCTCACCCGGACTGGGGTCGGAGCAGTACTTC
CASSPGLGSEQYF
>17|NA|NA|TRBV7-2|TRBJ1-3
TGTGCCAGCAGCGACGGGACAAAACCCTTAACTGGAAACACCATATATTTT
CASSDGTKPLTGNTIYF
>15|NA|TRBD2|TRBV10-2|TRBJ2-1
TGCGCCAGCAGTGATGGAGCGGGAGCCCTCAATGAGCAGTTCTTC
CASSDGAGALNEQFF
>16|NA|NA|TRBV21-1|TRBJ1-1
TGTGCCAGCAGCAAAGTTTCGGGTAGGGGGAACACTGAAGCTTTCTTT
CASSKVSGRGNTEAFF
>15|NA|NA|TRBV18|TRBJ2-7
TGTGCCAGCTCACCCGTACAGGGTCGAGGGAACGAGCAGTACTTC
CASSPVQGRGNEQYF
>17|NA|TRBD1|TRBV4-1|TRBJ2-7
TGCGCCAGCAGCCAACCAACACCGGGACAGGGCCTCTACGAGCAGTACTTC
CASSQPTPGQGLYEQYF
>15|NA|TRBD1|TRBV19|TRBJ2-7
TGTGCCAGTAGTACCTTACAGGGGAGCTCCTACGAGCAGTACTTC
CASSTLQGSSYEQYF
>18|NA|NA|TRBV19|TRBJ1-2
TGTGCCAGTTGCCGTTCCGGGACCCACCTTGTAGCGGGCTATGGCTACACCTTC
CASCRSGTHLVAGYGYTF
>13|NA|NA|TRBV29-1|TRBJ1-5
TGCAGCGGCGGGCCTAGGGGCAATCAGCCCCAGCATTTT
CSGGPRGNQPQHF
>14|NA|TRBD1|TRBV5-1|TRBJ2-7
TGCGCCAGCAGCTCGGGACAGGGGACCTACGAGCAGTACTTC
CASSSGQGTYEQYF
>13|NA|NA|TRBV5-4|TRBJ1-5
TGTGCCAGCAGCTTGGACCGGGATCAGCCCCAGCATTTT
CASSLDRDQPQHF
>18|NA|TRBD1|TRBV2|TRBJ1-6
TGTGCCAGCAGTGACAGGACAGGCCAGAGCTCCTATAATTCACCCCTCCACTTT
CASSDRTGQSSYNSPLHF
>13|NA|NA|TRBV5-1|TRBJ2-3
TGCGCCAGCAGCTTGGTGGCGGCAGATACGCAGTATTTT
CASSLVAADTQYF
>15|NA|TRBD1|TRBV6-5|TRBJ1-6
TGTGCCAGCAGTTACGTCGAGGGGGCAGGGACACCCCTCCACTTT
CASSYVEGAGTPLHF
>12|NA|TRBD1|TRBV11-2|TRBJ2-7
TGTGGCACCGCGGGCAGGGGGCCCGAGCAGTACTTC
CGTAGRGPEQYF
>14|NA|TRBD1|TRBV19|TRBJ1-5
TGTGCCAGTACCGGGACAGGGGTTTTTCAGCCCCAGCATTTT
CASTGTGVFQPQHF
>14|NA|NA|TRBV15|TRBJ2-7
TGTGCCACCAGCAGAGGAACAGGCGCCTACGAGCAGTACTTC
CATSRGTGAYEQYF
>15|NA|TRBD1|TRBV7-2|TRBJ2-2
TGTGCCAGCAGCCGGGACAGCGCGAACACCGGGGAGCTGTTTTTT
CASSRDSANTGELFF